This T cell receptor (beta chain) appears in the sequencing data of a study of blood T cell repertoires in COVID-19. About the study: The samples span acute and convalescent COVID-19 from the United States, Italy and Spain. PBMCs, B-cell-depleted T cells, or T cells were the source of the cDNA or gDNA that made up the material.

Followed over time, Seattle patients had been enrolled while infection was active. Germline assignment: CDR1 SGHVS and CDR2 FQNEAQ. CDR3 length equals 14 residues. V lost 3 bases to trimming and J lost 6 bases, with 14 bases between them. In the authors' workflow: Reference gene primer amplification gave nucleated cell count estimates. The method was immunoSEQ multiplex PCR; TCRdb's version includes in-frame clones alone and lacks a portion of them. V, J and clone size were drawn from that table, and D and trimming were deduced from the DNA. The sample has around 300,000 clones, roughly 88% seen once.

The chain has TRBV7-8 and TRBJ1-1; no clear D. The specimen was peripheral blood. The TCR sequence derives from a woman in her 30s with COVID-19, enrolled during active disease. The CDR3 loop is CASSLGRGGPEAFF. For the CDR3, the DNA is TGTGCCAGCAGCTTGGGTCGCGGAGGACCTGAAGCTTTCTTT.